The clone carrying this T cell receptor beta chain has ten or more counts. Its antigen is unknown. This sample was taken from a study of blood T cells in healthy people across ages. Regarding the study as a whole: Compared with aged donors, long-lived donors showed fewer expanded clones, suggesting selection. TCR beta diversity correlated strongly with naive T cell percentage.

Total RNA was isolated from each sample in quantities of at least 5 micrograms. CDR1 and CDR2 from the germline V gene are SQVTM and ANQGSEA. This CDR3 has 12 residues. Trimming took off 5 bases at V and 5 bases at J, with 10 bases between the two ends. Then a second PCR, running roughly 7 to 11 cycles, was carried out with a sample-barcoded 5' primer and a J-beta primer mix. TCRdb ran MiXCR on the 5' RACE reads and lists one entry per CDR3 protein. The sample records approximately 900,000 distinct CDR3 sequences, roughly 29% being singletons. These data were also reused for a study on T cells of mothers and their children. This second study notes: With unrelated pairs as the comparison, related mother-child pairs had a slightly higher overlap that was not significant.

J is TRBJ2-1 and V is TRBV29-1; D is unclear. This receptor was obtained from a woman in her 40s in good health. The sample consisted of blood. As DNA, the CDR3 is TGCAGCGTTAAACAACTCAACAATGAGCAGTTCTTC. Encoded protein: CSVKQLNNEQFF.